This TCR beta chain comes out of a study of control samples from healthy donors and cancer patients (dated by TCRdb to 2018 to 2020). The method was the immunoSEQ multiplex PCR assay. Sourced from immuneACCESS, this table was stored by TCRdb with only in-frame sequences that have V and J called. A share of the clones is absent; for the studies checked, an unresolved V gene accounts for under half, and the remainder has no known explanation. The sample table shows about 410,000 clones, and 80% to 95% are seen once. More than 6% of the sample belongs to the ten largest clones. About this clone: The antigen it binds to is not known. The sample holds no much larger clone one base away, and base qualities are not on file.

CDR1 and CDR2, per the germline V gene, are SGHAT and FQNNGV. From V the trimming removes 2 bases and from J it removes 6 bases, while the gene matches leave 10 bases of the junction unaccounted for. From its cysteine to its phenylalanine, the CDR3 spans 15 amino acids. Only the CDR3 part of the read is kept: 45 bases, read in frame from the first base. Sequenced input: PBMCs. The chain joins TRBV11-2 to TRBJ2-7, with TRBD1 identical over 7 junction bases. This clonotype was sampled from a man aged 40-50 years with head and neck cancer. The encoded CDR3 is CASSLILADRAEQYF. The sequenced DNA: TGTGCCAGCAGCTTAATCCTAGCCGACAGGGCCGAGCAGTACTTC. The full variable domain, with segments outside the CDR3 supplied by the reference TRBV11-2 and TRBJ2-7 proteins, appears as EAGVAQSPRYKIIEKRQSVAFWCNPISGHATLYWYQQILGQGPKLLIQFQNNGVVDDSQLPKDRFSAERLKGVDSTLKIQPAKLEDSAVYLCASSLILADRAEQYFGPGTRLTVT.